The clone carrying this T cell receptor (beta chain) was counted once. The sample originates from a study of early stage breast cancer tumors. Study-level background: ER+/PR+/HER2- status applied to twelve of 16 invasive breast tumors.

Sequencing used immunoSEQ multiplex PCR; TCRdb keeps in-frame clones, though not all of them. The data contain tens of thousands of clones, about 80% of them singletons. The CDR3 is 16 residues long. In germline, CDR1 is SGHTA, CDR2 FQGNSA. The V gene end was trimmed by 4 bases and the J gene end by 4 bases; junction bases not matched to a gene: 10. The J gene is TRBJ2-3, the V gene TRBV7-2; 8 bases fit TRBD2. This receptor was identified in a person aged 55 to 69 with breast cancer. Sequencing was done on a sample of blood. The chain's CDR3 is CASSSGTSNFADTQYF. CDR3 sequence (DNA): TGTGCCAGCAGCTCCGGGACTAGTAATTTCGCAGATACGCAGTATTTT.